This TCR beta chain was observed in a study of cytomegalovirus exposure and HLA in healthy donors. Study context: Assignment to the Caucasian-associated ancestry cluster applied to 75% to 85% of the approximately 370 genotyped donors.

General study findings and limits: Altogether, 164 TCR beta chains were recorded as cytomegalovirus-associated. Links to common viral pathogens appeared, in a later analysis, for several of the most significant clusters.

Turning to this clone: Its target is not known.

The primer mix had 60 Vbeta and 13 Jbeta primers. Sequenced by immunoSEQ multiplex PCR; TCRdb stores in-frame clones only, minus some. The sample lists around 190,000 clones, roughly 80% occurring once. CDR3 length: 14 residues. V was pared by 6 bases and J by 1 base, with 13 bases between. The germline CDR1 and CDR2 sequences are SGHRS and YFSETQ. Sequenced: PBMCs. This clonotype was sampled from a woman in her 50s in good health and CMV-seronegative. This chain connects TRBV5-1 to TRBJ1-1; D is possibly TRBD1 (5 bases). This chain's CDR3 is CASTSDIPNTEAFF. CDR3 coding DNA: TGCGCCAGCACCTCGGACATCCCGAACACTGAAGCTTTCTTT.